These T cell receptor beta chains were read from a single sample in a study of cytomegalovirus exposure and HLA in healthy donors. Assay used: immunoSEQ multiplex PCR; TCRdb lists only in-frame clones, some missing. There are approximately 170,000 clones in the sample; 55% to 80% occur only once, and roughly 4% lies in the top ten. The sample comprised PBMCs. Receptor source: a woman between 18 and 30 years old in good health and CMV-seropositive. The CDR3 runs from the conserved cysteine through the conserved F or W. A D gene is named only where the DNA matches it firmly. Clone size appears in some rows only: once, few, many, or a class for an expanded clone.

D: .
V: TRBV19
J: TRBJ1-2
size: .
CDR3: CASSLSGGRGVDGYTF
DNA: TGTGCCAGTAGTCTCTCTGGGGGCAGGGGAGTGGATGGCTACACCTTC

D: TRBD1
V: TRBV6-6
J: TRBJ1-2
size: few
CDR3: CASSYRSGRGHYGYTF
DNA: TGTGCCAGCAGTTATAGATCGGGCAGGGGGCACTATGGCTACACCTTC

D: .
V: TRBV5-6
J: TRBJ2-7
size: .
CDR3: CASSGVLEGGGAYEQYF
DNA: TGTGCCAGCTCAGGGGTTCTCGAGGGGGGGGGAGCCTACGAGCAGTACTTC

D: TRBD1
V: TRBV7-9
J: TRBJ2-1
size: .
CDR3: CASSPTRDRTYNEQFF
DNA: TGTGCCAGCAGCCCGACCCGGGACAGGACGTACAATGAGCAGTTCTTC

D: .
V: TRBV5-1
J: TRBJ1-6
size: .
CDR3: CASHDSRDTLSYNSPLHF
DNA: TGCGCCAGCCACGATTCCCGGGACACGCTCTCCTATAATTCACCCCTCCACTTT

D: .
V: TRBV5-1
J: TRBJ2-7
size: few
CDR3: CASSPWYNSTYEQYF
DNA: TGCGCCAGCAGCCCCTGGTATAACAGTACCTACGAGCAGTACTTC

D: .
V: TRBV27
J: TRBJ2-3
size: .
CDR3: CASSLSPGTGITDTQYF
DNA: TGTGCCAGCAGTTTATCGCCGGGTACAGGGATCACAGATACGCAGTATTTT

D: TRBD2
V: TRBV7-3
J: TRBJ2-3
size: .
CDR3: CASSPGSGGGTDTQYF
DNA: TGTGCCAGCAGCCCCGGTAGCGGGGGGGGCACAGATACGCAGTATTTT

D: TRBD1
V: TRBV30
J: TRBJ2-7
size: .
CDR3: CAWSPGQSNYEQYF
DNA: TGTGCCTGGTCCCCGGGACAGTCCAACTACGAGCAGTACTTC

D: .
V: TRBV15
J: TRBJ2-7
size: .
CDR3: CATSRDLVGRGYEQYF
DNA: TGTGCCACCAGCAGAGATCTGGTGGGTCGGGGATACGAGCAGTACTTC

D: TRBD1
V: TRBV30
J: TRBJ1-2
size: .
CDR3: CAWSENAGTGDGYTF
DNA: TGTGCCTGGAGTGAAAACGCGGGGACAGGGGATGGCTACACCTTC